This TCR beta chain stems from a study of T cells after yellow fever vaccination. Points from the study as a whole: Researchers cautioned that FACS-sorted repertoires could harbor abundant clonotypes contaminating from the bulk population.

5'RACE template switching produced TCR cDNA carrying a universal primer site and UMIs. TCRdb redid the calling of the 5' RACE reads with MiXCR, one entry per CDR3 protein. The repertoire holds about 400,000 distinct CDR3 sequences, with 6.2% as singletons. The CDR3 sequence is 13 residues long. Trimming shortened V by 6 bases and J by 7 bases, and 18 bases separated the two germline ends. Germline loops: CDR1 DFQATT, CDR2 SNEGSKA (reference sequence). This clonotype showed up just a few times. The target antigen is unknown. The sequence derives from a man aged 30 to 45 who received the YFV17D yellow fever vaccine. Sequenced material: PBMCs, taken 5 days after the yellow fever booster vaccination. The chain joins TRBV20-1 to TRBJ1-2, with D possibly being TRBD1 (6 bases). CDR3 protein: CSAHFTGISGYTF. CDR3 bases: TGCAGTGCACACTTTACAGGGATCAGTGGCTACACCTTC.